Detailed here is one TCR beta chain. Its antigen is still unknown. Subsequent to 10 days of culture, CD4+ T cells were isolated. Each participant was given two doses of one vaccine (BNT162b2 or mRNA-1273). Both day 3 and day 7 saw half the medium replaced with IL-2 medium. This entry comes from a study of vaccination effects on CD4 cells after COVID-19. J was trimmed by 6 bases and V by 8 bases; bases with no gene match: 7. The CDR3 is made up of 13 amino acids. Profiled with immunoSEQ multiplex PCR; TCRdb holds only in-frame clones, not every one. Of over 45,000 clones listed, approximately 70% are singletons.

The material was CD4+ T cells from PBMCs cultured without peptide, obtained after COVID-19 vaccination. The chain combines TRBV12-3 or TRBV12-4 with TRBJ2-7; 10 bases agree with TRBD2. The clonotype originates from a human donor who received a COVID-19 vaccine. The CDR3: CASAVLAGSEQYF. The CDR3 DNA sequence: TGTGCCAGCGCCGTACTAGCGGGATCCGAGCAGTACTTC.